This passage covers 2 T cell receptor beta chains from one sample sequenced in a study of identical twins. TCRdb ran MiXCR on the 5' RACE reads and lists one entry per CDR3 protein. The sample carries under 1 million distinct CDR3 sequences, around an eighth recorded once. These data also featured in a second study, about yellow fever vaccine responses in identical twins.

Sequencing used PBMCs. These receptors all stem from a woman under 30 in good health.

This chain joins TRBV12-3 or TRBV12-4 and TRBJ2-1; TRBD1 matches at 7 bases. The CDR3 extends over 15 amino acids. After removal of 6 bases from V and 7 bases from J, the junction contained 12 bases not matched to a gene. The CDR3 reads CASSPLRGPRNEQFF. The CDR3 nucleotides read TGTGCCAGCAGCCCTTTGAGGGGGCCTCGAAATGAGCAGTTCTTC.

This clonotype showed up just a few times. The chain links TRBV5-1 to TRBJ2-1, with 8 nucleotides matching TRBD2. The germline V gene encodes CDR1 SGHRS and CDR2 YFSETQ. The CDR3 is 16 residues long. The V gene end was trimmed by 4 bases and the J gene end by 0 bases; junction bases not matched to a gene: 6. The CDR3 DNA reads TGCGCCAGCAGCCAACTAGCGGCGAGCTCCTACAATGAGCAGTTCTTC. It codes for CASSQLAASSYNEQFF.